This T cell receptor (beta chain) came from a study of blood T cell repertoires in COVID-19. Turning to the study itself: The samples span acute and convalescent COVID-19 from the United States, Italy and Spain. PBMCs, B-cell-depleted T cells, or T cells were the source of the cDNA or gDNA that made up the material.

Germline values: CDR1 KGHSH, CDR2 LQKENI. With 0 bases removed from V and 1 base from J, the gap between germline ends came to 6 bases. The CDR3 is 14 residues long. In the source study's methods: Amplified reference gene primers provided the basis for estimating nucleated cell counts. TCRdb's table, derived via immunoSEQ multiplex PCR, lists solely in-frame clones and lacks some. That table supplies the V and J calls and clone size; D and trimming were determined from the DNA. The sample contains under 100,000 clones, over 75% of which appear only once. Source material: peripheral blood. This clonotype was sampled from a man aged 50 to 60 with acute or convalescent COVID-19. The chain employs TRBV18 and TRBJ1-1; no definite D call. The CDR3 DNA follows: TGTGCCAGCTCACCACCATGGCAGAACACTGAAGCTTTCTTT. Encoded protein: CASSPPWQNTEAFF.